These T cell receptor beta chains were read from a single sample in a study of T cell responses to AZD1222 COVID-19 vaccine. The table came from immunoSEQ multiplex PCR; TCRdb's copy has only in-frame clones and leaves some out. The top ten hold approximately 7.2% of the sample, which has 150,000 to 190,000 clones, approximately 86% seen once. The sequences come from peripheral blood, collected after recovery from COVID-19. The receptors were sampled from an adult who had recovered from COVID-19. Both conserved end residues are part of each CDR3. The order of the fields is CDR3 DNA, CDR3 protein, V gene, J gene, clone size, D gene, CDR3 length. The D gene is left open where the match is weak. Only part of the rows carry a size: once, few, many, or a class if the clone is expanded.

DNA: TGCGCCAGCAGCTGGACAGGGGTTGAGGGCACCGGGGAGCTGTTTTTT
CDR3: CASSWTGVEGTGELFF
V: TRBV5-1
J: TRBJ2-2
size: -
D: TRBD1
length: 16

DNA: TGCGCCAGCAGCCTAACCAGGGGCGCTGAAGCTTTCTTT
CDR3: CASSLTRGAEAFF
V: TRBV5-1
J: TRBJ1-1
size: -
D: -
length: 13

DNA: TGTGCCAGCAGTGACTCGGATGACCTAGGGGAGCTGTTTTTT
CDR3: CASSDSDDLGELFF
V: TRBV6-4
J: TRBJ2-2
size: -
D: -
length: 14

DNA: TGTGCCAGCAGCGGCGGGGGTGGTAATGAAAAACTGTTTTTT
CDR3: CASSGGGGNEKLFF
V: TRBV5-6
J: TRBJ1-4
size: -
D: -
length: 14

DNA: TGTGCCAGCAGCTTAGGTAGCGGAAACACAGATACGCAGTATTTT
CDR3: CASSLGSGNTDTQYF
V: TRBV7-6
J: TRBJ2-3
size: -
D: -
length: 15

DNA: TGTGCCAGCAGTCCGAGACAGTTACTAGCGGGAGGAAGGGAGACCCAGTACTTC
CDR3: CASSPRQLLAGGRETQYF
V: TRBV2
J: TRBJ2-5
size: -
D: TRBD2
length: 18

DNA: TGTGCCAGCTCACCAAGGACAGACGAAAAACTGTTTTTT
CDR3: CASSPRTDEKLFF
V: TRBV18
J: TRBJ1-4
size: -
D: -
length: 13

DNA: TGCAGCGTTGAAGGGACAGAGAACTATGGCTACACCTTC
CDR3: CSVEGTENYGYTF
V: TRBV29-1
J: TRBJ1-2
size: -
D: -
length: 13

DNA: TGTGCCAGTAGTACTTACGCTAGCGGGAAAGAGACCCAGTACTTC
CDR3: CASSTYASGKETQYF
V: TRBV19
J: TRBJ2-5
size: -
D: TRBD2
length: 15

DNA: TGTGCCAGCAGCTTAGTGGGGGCGACCTTAAACCCCTTCGAGCAGTACTTC
CDR3: CASSLVGATLNPFEQYF
V: TRBV11-2
J: TRBJ2-7
size: -
D: -
length: 17

DNA: TGTGCCAGCAGCTCCCCTAGATTGGCCGACCACTCCTACGAGCAGTACTTC
CDR3: CASSSPRLADHSYEQYF
V: TRBV5-6
J: TRBJ2-7
size: -
D: -
length: 17

DNA: TGTGCCACCAGTGAGTCGGGAGGAAACTTTGAAGCTTTCTTT
CDR3: CATSESGGNFEAFF
V: TRBV24-1
J: TRBJ1-1
size: -
D: -
length: 14

DNA: TGTGCCAGCTCACCAGACAGGGTGAACACTGAAGCTTTCTTT
CDR3: CASSPDRVNTEAFF
V: TRBV18
J: TRBJ1-1
size: -
D: TRBD1
length: 14

DNA: TGTGCCAGTAGTATAGTGGAGGGTACCTACGAGCAGTACTTC
CDR3: CASSIVEGTYEQYF
V: TRBV19
J: TRBJ2-7
size: -
D: -
length: 14

DNA: TGCAGCGGACGGGGGAACACTGAAGCTTTCTTT
CDR3: CSGRGNTEAFF
V: TRBV20-1
J: TRBJ1-1
size: -
D: -
length: 11

DNA: TGCAGTCCTGGAGGGGGGGATGAGCAGTTCTTC
CDR3: CSPGGGDEQFF
V: TRBV20-1
J: TRBJ2-1
size: -
D: -
length: 11

DNA: TGTGCCAGCAGCTTGCCTAGCGGGGGGGCCGAAAATGAGCAGTTCTTC
CDR3: CASSLPSGGAENEQFF
V: TRBV5-5
J: TRBJ2-1
size: -
D: TRBD2
length: 16

DNA: TGTGCCAGCAAACGACAGGGGAGCACAGATACGCAGTATTTT
CDR3: CASKRQGSTDTQYF
V: TRBV2
J: TRBJ2-3
size: once
D: TRBD1
length: 14

DNA: TGTGCCAGCAGCCTGGAACGGGCCTCAGGGGGCTACACCTTC
CDR3: CASSLERASGGYTF
V: TRBV7-2
J: TRBJ1-2
size: -
D: -
length: 14

DNA: TGTGCCAGCAGCGGCCGGGCGAGCGGTGAGCAGTTCTTC
CDR3: CASSGRASGEQFF
V: TRBV7-2
J: TRBJ2-1
size: once
D: -
length: 13

DNA: TGTGCCAGCAGTCCGATGGGTCTATACAATGAGCAGTTCTTC
CDR3: CASSPMGLYNEQFF
V: TRBV2
J: TRBJ2-1
size: -
D: -
length: 14

DNA: TGTGCCAGTAGCCTAACAAAGTACGAGCAGTACTTC
CDR3: CASSLTKYEQYF
V: TRBV19
J: TRBJ2-7
size: -
D: -
length: 12

DNA: TGTGCCACCAGTGACCCGGGACAGGGAGCGGATACGCAGTATTTT
CDR3: CATSDPGQGADTQYF
V: TRBV24-1
J: TRBJ2-3
size: -
D: TRBD1
length: 15

DNA: TGTGCCAGCTCACCACCCGGGACAGCGCTCAAGGTCTCATATGGCTACACCTTC
CDR3: CASSPPGTALKVSYGYTF
V: TRBV18
J: TRBJ1-2
size: -
D: TRBD1
length: 18

DNA: TGTGCCGCCTTATCAGAGGAAAAACTGTTTTTT
CDR3: CAALSEEKLFF
V: TRBV28
J: TRBJ1-4
size: -
D: -
length: 11

DNA: TGTGCCAGCAGCTGGACAGGGGACACTGAAGCTTTCTTT
CDR3: CASSWTGDTEAFF
V: TRBV7-3
J: TRBJ1-1
size: -
D: TRBD1
length: 13

DNA: TGTGCCAGCAGTGTCGGACAAATCAATCAGCCCCAGCATTTT
CDR3: CASSVGQINQPQHF
V: TRBV2
J: TRBJ1-5
size: -
D: -
length: 14

DNA: TGTGCCAGCAGTCTGGGGACCTATGGCTACACCTTC
CDR3: CASSLGTYGYTF
V: TRBV12-3/TRBV12-4
J: TRBJ1-2
size: -
D: -
length: 12

DNA: TGCGCCAGCAGCTTGGAAGGCCGGGGGTACCAAGAGACCCAGTACTTC
CDR3: CASSLEGRGYQETQYF
V: TRBV5-1
J: TRBJ2-5
size: -
D: -
length: 16

DNA: TGTGCCAGCAGTGACGGGTGGGTGCGGGGTTATGAGCAGTTCTTC
CDR3: CASSDGWVRGYEQFF
V: TRBV14
J: TRBJ2-1
size: -
D: -
length: 15

DNA: TGTGCCAGCAGCCAAGTCGCGGGGTGGATGAACACTGAAGCTTTCTTT
CDR3: CASSQVAGWMNTEAFF
V: TRBV3-1/TRBV3-2
J: TRBJ1-1
size: -
D: -
length: 16

DNA: TGTGCCAGTAGTGTTAGCGGGGGGAGTTACTACAATGAGCAGTTCTTC
CDR3: CASSVSGGSYYNEQFF
V: TRBV19
J: TRBJ2-1
size: -
D: TRBD2
length: 16

DNA: TGCGCCAGCAGATACCTAAAGGGACTAGCGGCTCACAATGAGCAGTTCTTC
CDR3: CASRYLKGLAAHNEQFF
V: TRBV5-1
J: TRBJ2-1
size: -
D: TRBD2
length: 17

DNA: TGTGCCAGCAGTCAGGTCAGCGGGGAAGGAGATACGCAGTATTTT
CDR3: CASSQVSGEGDTQYF
V: TRBV6-5
J: TRBJ2-3
size: -
D: TRBD2
length: 15

DNA: TGTGCCAGCAGCTTGGTTAGTGAAAAACTGTTTTTT
CDR3: CASSLVSEKLFF
V: TRBV5-4
J: TRBJ1-4
size: -
D: -
length: 12

DNA: TGCAGTGCTAGAGAAGATTACGAGCAGTACTTC
CDR3: CSAREDYEQYF
V: TRBV20-1
J: TRBJ2-7
size: -
D: -
length: 11

DNA: TGTGCCAGCAGCCAAGATTTGCCCGGGCCAGGGAGCTCCTACGAGCAGTACTTC
CDR3: CASSQDLPGPGSSYEQYF
V: TRBV4-2
J: TRBJ2-7
size: -
D: -
length: 18

DNA: TGTGCCAGCAGCTGGGACAGGGCGGGCTACACCTTC
CDR3: CASSWDRAGYTF
V: TRBV5-5
J: TRBJ1-2
size: once
D: TRBD1
length: 12

DNA: TGTGCCAGCAGTGTCTCGAAGAACACTGAAGCTTTCTTT
CDR3: CASSVSKNTEAFF
V: TRBV2
J: TRBJ1-1
size: -
D: -
length: 13

DNA: TGTGCCAGCAGTTTCACACCAACGTCGGGGTGGGCCGGGGAGCTGTTTTTT
CDR3: CASSFTPTSGWAGELFF
V: TRBV7-9
J: TRBJ2-2
size: -
D: -
length: 17

DNA: TGTGCCAGCAGCGTAGAAGGGGGCCATCAGCCCCAGCATTTT
CDR3: CASSVEGGHQPQHF
V: TRBV9
J: TRBJ1-5
size: -
D: TRBD1
length: 14

DNA: TGTGCCAGTAGTATCCCGGGACCGACGCTTGGTGGAAATCAGCCCCAGCATTTT
CDR3: CASSIPGPTLGGNQPQHF
V: TRBV19
J: TRBJ1-5
size: -
D: -
length: 18